The T cell receptor (beta chain) under discussion was sequenced for a study of Graves' ophthalmopathy and Graves' hyperthyroidism. General study findings and limits: A majority of expanded thyroid clonotypes exceeding 0.001 frequency were likewise present in blood. A model built from 13 signatures distinguished ophthalmopathy from stable hyperthyroidism with roughly 90% sensitivity and around 81% specificity.

Other autoimmune disease, uncontrolled infection, pregnancy and lactation led to exclusion. Patients were diagnosed from clinical symptoms, serum thyroxine, TRAb, thyroid ultrasound and orbital computed tomography. RNA transcripts served as template for amplifying TCR beta CDR3 sequences. HTBI primers served in a first-round RT-PCR, which a second-round multiplex PCR followed. TCRdb independently ran MiXCR on the multiplex PCR reads; one entry per CDR3 protein. The table shows approximately 540,000 distinct CDR3 sequences, with about two fifths occurring only once. The CDR3 loop spans 13 amino acids. Trimming took 6 bases from V and 5 from J, leaving 13 bases between them. The germline V gene has CDR1 SNHLY and CDR2 FYNNEI. At least ten counts were recorded for this clonotype. Its antigen is not known.

The clonotype comes from an adult man with Graves' hyperthyroidism. The rearrangement links TRBV2 to TRBJ2-5, with D possibly TRBD2 on 5 matching bases. Specimen: peripheral blood or thyroid tissue (not recorded which). CDR3 coding DNA: TGTGCCAGCAGGTGGACTTTGGGGGAGACCCAGTACTTC. Translation: CASRWTLGETQYF.